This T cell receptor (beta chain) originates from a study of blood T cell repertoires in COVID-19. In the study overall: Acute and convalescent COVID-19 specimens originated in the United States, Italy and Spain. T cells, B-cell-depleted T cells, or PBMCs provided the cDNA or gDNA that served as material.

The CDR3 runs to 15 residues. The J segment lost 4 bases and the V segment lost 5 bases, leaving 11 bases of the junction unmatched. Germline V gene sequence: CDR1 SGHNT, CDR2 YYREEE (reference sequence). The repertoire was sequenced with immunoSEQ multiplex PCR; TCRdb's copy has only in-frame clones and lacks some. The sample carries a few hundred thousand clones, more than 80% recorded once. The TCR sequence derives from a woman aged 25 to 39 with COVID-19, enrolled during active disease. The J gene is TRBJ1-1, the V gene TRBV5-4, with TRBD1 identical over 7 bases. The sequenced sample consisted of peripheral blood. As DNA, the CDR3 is TGTGCCAGCAGTCACAACAGGGGAGTGGGCACTGAAGCTTTCTTT. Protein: CASSHNRGVGTEAFF.